The next 25 T cell receptor beta chains were all read from a single sample in a study of T cells after posttransplantation cyclophosphamide (dated by TCRdb to the mid-2010s). Libraries were constructed by the immunoSEQ multiplex PCR assay. As stored in TCRdb, this immuneACCESS dataset retains in-frame rearrangements with V and J assigned. A fraction of the clones does not appear; measured against another copy, unresolved V genes explain less than half of the discrepancy, and the remainder lacks a known reason. Counted in this sample were approximately 22,000 clones; almost 75% of them appeared once. The ten largest clones represent more than 0.55% of the sample. Sequencing input: memory CD4+ T cells sorted from PBMCs. These receptors were obtained from a woman aged 55-70 years in good health, CMV-negative, and a related stem cell transplant donor.

The V and J genes are TRBV5-1 and TRBJ2-7; 11 bases match TRBD2. The germline V gene encodes CDR1 SGHRS and CDR2 YFSETQ. V trimming: 0 bases; J trimming: 0 bases; junction bases outside the gene matches: 5. This CDR3 has 17 amino acids. As DNA, the CDR3 is TGCGCCAGCAGCTTGGTAACTAGCGGGAGAAACTCCTACGAGCAGTACTTC. Amino acid sequence: CASSLVTSGRNSYEQYF.

The genes are TRBV18 and TRBJ2-3, with 8 bases that match TRBD2. V trimming: 6 bases; J trimming: 8 bases; junction bases outside the gene matches: 7. The germline gives CDR1 KGHSH, CDR2 LQKENI. The CDR3 is 13 amino acids. The chain's CDR3 is CASSNGGDGTQYF. The CDR3 coding sequence is TGTGCCAGCTCGAACGGGGGGGATGGTACGCAGTATTTT.

The CDR3, as DNA: TGTGCCACCAGCAGAAAGAAAGGTGGGACAGCTGGAGGAGGCTACACCTTC. It encodes CATSRKKGGTAGGGYTF. The chain is built from TRBV15 and TRBJ1-2; 7 bases match TRBD1. The germline gives CDR1 LNHNV, CDR2 YYDKDF (reference sequence). The CDR3 runs 17 residues. Trimming removed 2 bases from V and 8 bases from J; junction bases left unmatched: 17.

CDR3 DNA: TGTGCCAGCAGCTTGGGGGGACAGGGGTCCAAAGGGACCCAGCATTTT. Translation gives CASSLGGQGSKGTQHF. The J gene is TRBJ1-5, the V gene TRBV5-4; TRBD1 agrees at 10 bases. The CDR3 spans 16 residues. V was pared by 0 bases and J by 11 bases, with 11 bases of the junction left unmatched. Germline CDR1 and CDR2: SGHNT and YYREEE (reference sequence).

The genes are TRBV7-8 and TRBJ2-1, with 7 bases matching TRBD1. The CDR3 loop spans 13 amino acids. The trim removed 5 bases at V and 10 bases at J, leaving 8 bases unmatched. CDR1 and CDR2 (germline): SGHVS, FQNEAQ. CDR3 amino acids: CASSIDRAGEQFF. CDR3 in DNA: TGTGCCAGCAGCATAGACAGGGCTGGAGAGCAGTTCTTC.

This clone was seen once. V is TRBV5-1 and J is TRBJ1-1; D gene uncertain. CDR1 and CDR2 from the germline V gene are SGHRS and YFSETQ. The V end lost 5 bases, the J end lost 0 bases, and 8 bases lay between the germline ends. The CDR3 consists of 13 residues. Written as DNA, the CDR3 is TGCGCCAGCAGTCATATAGTGAACACTGAAGCTTTCTTT. Translation: CASSHIVNTEAFF. The whole variable domain, remainder taken from reference TRBV5-1 and TRBJ1-1, is KAGVTQTPRYLIKTRGQQVTLSCSPISGHRSVSWYQQTPGQGLQFLFEYFSETQRNKGNFPGRFSGRQFSNSRSEMNVSTLELGDSALYLCASSHIVNTEAFFGQGTRLTVV.

The CDR3 protein is CASSPYSFYEQYF. The CDR3 nucleotides are TGTGCCAGCAGTCCCTATAGTTTCTACGAGCAGTACTTC. The V call is TRBV27, the J call TRBJ2-5; D is unresolved. The tail of the sequence fits TRBJ2-7 better, so the J call may be wrong. CDR3 size: 13 residues. Per the germline V gene, CDR1 is MNHEY and CDR2 is SMNVEV (reference sequence).

The chain is built from TRBV6-1 and TRBJ1-1; a weak D match, TRBD1 (5 bases). The CDR3 is 14 residues long. The V gene lost 4 bases and the J gene lost 4 bases, with 13 bases spanning the gap. Germline V lookup: CDR1 MNHNS, CDR2 SASEGT. This chain's CDR3 is CASSGGLSGTEAFF. DNA for the CDR3: TGTGCCAGCAGTGGGGGACTCTCGGGCACTGAAGCTTTCTTT.

This clone was counted between two and nine times. The gene calls are TRBV2 and TRBJ2-7; perhaps TRBD1 as D (6 bases). With 10 bases removed from V and 1 base from J, the gap between germline ends came to 17 bases. Germline assignment: CDR1 SNHLY and CDR2 FYNNEI. The CDR3 is 14 amino acids. CDR3 sequence reads: CANNRDMASYEQYF. In nucleotides, the CDR3 is TGTGCCAATAACCGGGACATGGCGTCCTACGAGCAGTACTTC.

This chain uses TRBV4-1 with TRBJ2-7; 9 bases line up with TRBD2. Losses at the gene ends were 4 bases for V and 3 bases for J; bases not matched to a gene: 10. The V gene's germline CDR1 is MGHRA and CDR2 YSYEKL. CDR3 length equals 16 residues. CDR3 in amino acids: CASSPPRLAGLYEQYF. In nucleotides, the CDR3 is TGCGCCAGCAGCCCCCCAAGGCTAGCGGGACTCTACGAGCAGTACTTC.

This clone came up a few times. The gene calls are TRBV7-9 and TRBJ1-1; 10 nucleotides agree with TRBD1. This CDR3 comprises 16 residues. Germline lookup yields CDR1 SEHNR and CDR2 FQNEAQ (reference sequence). V lost 0 bases and J lost 0; bases outside the gene matches: 1. The CDR3 DNA reads TGTGCCAGCAGCTTAGCCGGGACAGGGGTGAACACTGAAGCTTTCTTT. As protein: CASSLAGTGVNTEAFF.

The chain links TRBV28 to TRBJ2-5; D is unclear. V shed 5 bases and J shed 2 bases, with 3 bases lying between them. CDR1 is MDHEN and CDR2 is SYDVKM in the germline V gene. The CDR3 has 11 amino acids. In DNA form, the CDR3 reads TGTGCCAGCAGTCCTCAAGAGACCCAGTACTTC. This gives the protein CASSPQETQYF.

This chain connects TRBV10-3 to TRBJ2-5, with 9 bases fitting TRBD1. After removal of 7 bases from V and 3 bases from J, the junction contained 3 bases not matched to a gene. Germline V gene sequence: CDR1 ENHRY, CDR2 SYGVKD. The CDR3 is 13 amino acids. The CDR3 DNA reads TGTGCCATCAAGGGACAGGGTGAAGAGACCCAGTACTTC. Translated: CAIKGQGEETQYF.

The rearrangement uses TRBV6-5 and TRBJ1-3; no reliable D call. V lost 6 bases and J 0 bases, leaving 12 bases between the germline ends. Germline V gives CDR1 MNHEY, CDR2 SVGAGI. CDR3 length: 15 residues. The CDR3 sequence is CASRFGVSSGNTIYF. CDR3 sequence (DNA): TGTGCCAGCAGATTCGGGGTTAGCTCTGGAAACACCATATATTTT.

The chain has TRBV4-3 and TRBJ2-2; D perhaps matches TRBD2 (6 bases). Germline CDR1 LGHNA, CDR2 YSLEER. This CDR3 has 16 amino acids. Trimming pared 4 bases from V and 3 bases from J, leaving 15 bases between. The DNA for the CDR3 is TGCGCCAGCAGCCCAAGGGGCGGGGCCCACACCGGGGAGCTGTTTTTT. It translates to CASSPRGGAHTGELFF.

The gene calls are TRBV10-3 and TRBJ2-7; D ambiguous. Germline V gene data show CDR1 as ENHRY and CDR2 as SYGVKD. Trimming took off 0 bases at V and 4 bases at J, with 7 bases between the two ends. The CDR3 is made up of 13 amino acids. For the CDR3, the DNA is TGTGCCATCAGTGAGTCACCCGGGTACGAGCAGTACTTC. Translation: CAISESPGYEQYF.

This clone has a handful of counts. The J gene is TRBJ1-1, the V gene TRBV11-1, with D perhaps matching TRBD1 (5 bases). Germline values: CDR1 SGHAT, CDR2 FQDESV (reference sequence). This CDR3 has 13 residues. V lost 6 bases and J lost 0, with 8 bases in between. The CDR3 sequence: CASRQELNTEAFF. The DNA of the CDR3 is TGTGCCAGCAGACAGGAACTGAACACTGAAGCTTTCTTT.

This clone was seen more than once but under ten times. The V call is TRBV29-1, the J call TRBJ1-1, with TRBD1 matching 7 bases. The V gene end was trimmed by 2 bases and the J gene end by 8 bases; junction bases not matched to a gene: 11. CDR1 and CDR2 from the germline V gene are SQVTM and ANQGSEA. The CDR3 runs to 14 residues. The CDR3 spells CSVEKIIGQAEAFF. CDR3 sequence (DNA): TGCAGCGTTGAAAAAATTATTGGACAGGCCGAAGCTTTCTTT.

The genes are TRBV6-5 and TRBJ1-3, with TRBD1 identical over 10 bases. The CDR3 length is 15 residues. The germline CDR1 and CDR2 sequences are MNHEY and SVGAGI. V lost 6 bases, J lost 4 bases, and 6 bases stayed unmatched. CDR3 protein: CASRGQGTNGNTIYF. In nucleotides, the CDR3 is TGTGCCAGCAGGGGACAGGGGACAAACGGAAACACCATATATTTT.

The chain uses TRBV11-1 and TRBJ2-5, with 7 positions matching TRBD1. Germline trimming cut 6 bases from V and 5 bases from J; bases unmatched to any gene: 9. The length of the CDR3 is 14 residues. The germline gives CDR1 SGHAT, CDR2 FQDESV (reference sequence). The CDR3, as DNA: TGTGCCAGCAGTCCGTCGACAGGGCGGGAGACCCAGTACTTC. Protein: CASSPSTGRETQYF.

The chain has TRBV7-2 and TRBJ2-7; 12 positions agree with TRBD2. The CDR3 length is 16 residues. Germline-derived CDR1 and CDR2 are SGHTA and FQGNSA. J gave up 0 bases and V 5 bases, and 5 bases lay outside the gene matches. The CDR3 nucleotides read TGTGCCAGCAGCCGACTAGCGGGAGCGAGCTCCTACGAGCAGTACTTC. It translates to CASSRLAGASSYEQYF.

This chain uses TRBV7-3 with TRBJ1-1, with D unresolved. V was shortened by 6 bases and J by 0 bases, with 8 bases between the two germline ends. The CDR3 consists of 13 residues. Looked up from germline, CDR1 is SGHTA and CDR2 is FQGTGA. The CDR3 loop reads CASRQNMNTEAFF. For the CDR3, the DNA is TGTGCCAGCAGGCAGAACATGAACACTGAAGCTTTCTTT.

The chain joins TRBV5-6 to TRBJ2-3; TRBD2 matches at 12 bases. V lost 3 bases and J lost 9; bases outside the gene matches: 5. Germline V lookup: CDR1 SGHDT, CDR2 YYEEEE. The CDR3 loop spans 14 amino acids. This CDR3 is CASSSSGGAATQYF. Here the CDR3 DNA reads TGTGCCAGCAGCTCTAGCGGGGGGGCCGCCACGCAGTATTTT.

V is TRBV7-3 and J is TRBJ2-7, with 8 bases identical to TRBD2. V shed 5 bases, J shed 7 bases, and the junction held 7 bases outside the gene matches. The CDR3 sequence is 13 residues long. Germline-derived CDR1 and CDR2 are SGHTA and FQGTGA. The CDR3 here is CASSLGPGGEQYF. CDR3 coding DNA: TGTGCCAGCAGCCTCGGACCGGGAGGGGAGCAGTACTTC.

The chain has TRBV28 and TRBJ1-2, with 7 positions matching TRBD1. The CDR3 extends over 12 amino acids. V gave up 8 bases and J gave up 7 bases; unmatched junction bases: 7. The V gene's germline CDR1 is MDHEN and CDR2 SYDVKM. CDR3 bases: TGTGCCAGCTCAGACAGGGCAAGTGGCTACACCTTC. This codes for CASSDRASGYTF.